The next 18 T cell receptor beta chains were all read from a single sample in a study of spatial heterogeneity in lung cancer. Each CDR3 protein gets one entry after TCRdb re-called the 5' RACE reads with MiXCR. The sample lists a few thousand distinct CDR3 sequences; roughly 19% were seen once. Time point reported: sample taken at primary tumor resection. The authors sequenced whole RNA from tumor, nontumor lung or frozen PBMC without sorting. The starting material was PBMCs, obtained at surgery. These receptors came from a male donor with early-stage non-small cell lung cancer.

This clonotype is categorized as medium-sized (0.01 to 0.1%). CDR3 sequence reads: CASSPRSRAGTGDFEKLFF. Here the CDR3 DNA reads TGCGCCAGCAGCCCCAGGAGCAGGGCCGGGACAGGGGACTTTGAAAAACTGTTTTTT. The gene calls are TRBV4-3 and TRBJ1-4, with TRBD1 matching over 10 bases. With 4 bases clipped from V and 7 bases from J, the junction kept 18 bases outside the gene matches. Germline CDR1 is LGHNA and CDR2 is YSLEER. The length of the CDR3 is 19 residues.

The V and J genes are TRBV7-9 and TRBJ2-1; possible D gene TRBD2, 5 bases. This CDR3 is 18 amino acids long. Germline V gene lookup returns CDR1 SEHNR and CDR2 FQNEAQ (reference sequence). V lost 4 bases to trimming and J lost 3 bases, with 22 bases between them. CDR3 bases: TGTGCCAGCAGCTCCCCCCGTGAGGGCCGGAACCTCTACAATGAGCAGTTCTTC. Translation gives CASSSPREGRNLYNEQFF.

By proportion, this clonotype is medium-sized (0.01 to 0.1%). This chain joins TRBV5-6 and TRBJ2-7; D possibly matches TRBD1 or TRBD2 (5 bases each). V was clipped by 4 bases and J by 4 bases, with 15 bases between them. Germline lookup yields CDR1 SGHDT and CDR2 YYEEEE. There are 14 residues in the CDR3. CDR3 in amino acids: CASSPGPDKYEQYF. The CDR3 DNA sequence: TGTGCCAGCAGCCCGGGGCCTGACAAATACGAGCAGTACTTC.

The chain links TRBV7-3 to TRBJ2-1; D perhaps matches TRBD2 (6 bases). The germline V gene encodes CDR1 SGHTA and CDR2 FQGTGA. The V and J ends lost 5 bases and 5 bases respectively, with 10 bases between them. This CDR3 comprises 13 residues. The chain's CDR3 is CASSRGLNNEQFF. CDR3 nucleotides: TGTGCCAGCAGCCGGGGACTCAACAATGAGCAGTTCTTC.

The chain couples TRBV6-2 or TRBV6-3 to TRBJ2-7; 7 nucleotides match TRBD2. With 4 bases clipped from V and 7 bases from J, the junction kept 13 bases outside the gene matches. The germline gives CDR1 MNHEY, CDR2 SVGEGT. The CDR3 is 15 residues long. The CDR3 reads CASSSPGTTTREQYF. As DNA, the CDR3 is TGTGCCAGCAGTTCTCCCGGGACTACGACCAGGGAGCAGTACTTC.

By frequency in the sample, this clonotype is large. V gene TRBV28 combines with J gene TRBJ2-7; TRBD2 is a possible D gene (5 bases). The V end lost 6 bases, the J end lost 6 bases, and 12 bases lay between the germline ends. Germline V CDR1 and CDR2: MDHEN, SYDVKM. CDR3 length: 12 residues. This CDR3 is CASSPGGGEQYF. CDR3 DNA sequence: TGTGCCAGCAGCCCAGGAGGCGGCGAGCAGTACTTC.

This chain joins TRBV2 and TRBJ2-1; 10 bases are shared with TRBD2. This CDR3 region has 17 residues. Looked up from germline, CDR1 is SNHLY and CDR2 is FYNNEI. V was clipped by 3 bases and J by 7 bases; unmatched bases: 12. The CDR3 sequence is CASSDRRASGSRNEQFF. The CDR3 region has the DNA TGTGCCAGCAGTGATCGAAGGGCTAGCGGGAGCCGGAATGAGCAGTTCTTC. The full variable domain, rest sourced from reference TRBV2 and TRBJ2-1, is EPEVTQTPSHQVTQMGQEVILRCVPISNHLYFYWYRQILGQKVEFLVSFYNNEISEKSEIFDDQFSVERPDGSNFTLKIRSTKLEDSAMYFCASSDRRASGSRNEQFFGPGTRLTVL.

The rearrangement joins TRBV5-1 to TRBJ2-1; 14 bases agree with TRBD2. The junction had 13 bases not matched to a gene; V was cut back by 4 bases and J by 7 bases. Germline-derived CDR1 and CDR2 are SGHRS and YFSETQ. This CDR3 contains 18 residues. CDR3 sequence (DNA): TGCGCCAGCAGCCCAGGACAGACGGGACTAGCGGGAGTTAATGAGCAGTTCTTC. Translating it yields CASSPGQTGLAGVNEQFF.

Within the sample, this clonotype is large. The chain carries TRBV6-5 and TRBJ1-2; 8 bases map to TRBD1. Germline V gene lookup returns CDR1 MNHEY and CDR2 SVGAGI. The CDR3 spans 13 residues. V lost 5 bases to trimming and J lost 4 bases; unmatched junction nucleotides: 3. CDR3 coding DNA: TGTGCCAGCAGTCCCGGGACAGGCTATGGCTACACCTTC. It encodes CASSPGTGYGYTF.

Within the sample, this clonotype is medium-sized. V usage is TRBV7-6 and J usage is TRBJ2-7, with 8 bases identical to TRBD2. Trimming at V came to 2 bases and at J to 1 base, leaving 4 bases not matched to a gene. The CDR3 spans 15 residues. Germline V gene sequence: CDR1 SGHVS, CDR2 FNYEAQ. The CDR3 DNA reads as TGTGCCAGCAGCTTAAGGGCTAGCGGGTCCTACGAGCAGTACTTC. It is translated as CASSLRASGSYEQYF.

By sample fraction, this clonotype is large. The chain links TRBV3-1 to TRBJ2-1; the match to TRBD1 covers 10 bases. This CDR3 region has 15 residues. Unmatched junction bases numbered 4, after V lost 4 bases and J lost 4 bases. Germline CDR1 is LGHDT and CDR2 is YNNKEL (reference sequence). The CDR3 here is CASSRGTGVYNEQFF. CDR3 bases: TGTGCCAGCAGCCGCGGGACAGGGGTATACAATGAGCAGTTCTTC.

By frequency in the sample, this clonotype is medium-sized (0.01 to 0.1%). This chain uses TRBV18 with TRBJ2-1; D call uncertain. The CDR3 runs to 15 residues. Germline V gene data show CDR1 as KGHSH and CDR2 as LQKENI. Trimming removed 3 bases from V and 4 bases from J, with 13 bases in between. In DNA form, the CDR3 reads TGTGCCAGCTCACCCCTCCCGCGAGGATACAATGAGCAGTTCTTC. The encoded protein is CASSPLPRGYNEQFF. Full variable domain (rest looked up from reference TRBV18 and TRBJ2-1): NAGVMQNPRHLVRRRGQEARLRCSPMKGHSHVYWYRQLPEEGLKFMVYLQKENIIDESGMPKERFSAEFPKEGPSILRIQQVVRGDSAAYFCASSPLPRGYNEQFFGPGTRLTVL.

This rearrangement joins TRBV11-1 to TRBJ2-1; D is unclear. CDR1 and CDR2 (germline): SGHAT, FQDESV (reference sequence). CDR3 length: 14 residues. Trimming stripped 5 bases from V and 2 bases from J, with 10 bases between. CDR3 region: CASSQAGAYNEQFF. The CDR3 region has the DNA TGTGCCAGCAGCCAGGCCGGCGCCTACAATGAGCAGTTCTTC.

The V and J genes are TRBV7-2 and TRBJ2-4; TRBD2 matches at 7 bases. The CDR3 length is 16 residues. Germline V gives CDR1 SGHTA, CDR2 FQGNSA. The junction had 4 bases not matched to a gene; V was cut back by 1 base and J by 1 base. The CDR3 is CASSLGSGGAKNIQYF. The CDR3 coding sequence is TGTGCCAGCAGCTTAGGCTCCGGGGGGGCCAAAAACATTCAGTACTTC.

In its sample, this clonotype is large (0.1 to 1%). J is TRBJ1-1 and V is TRBV12-3 or TRBV12-4; no firm D call. Deletions cut 8 bases from V and 2 bases from J, with 15 bases between. The CDR3 spans 14 residues. The CDR3 coding sequence is TGTGCCAGCGCGGATGGTTCCTTAAACACTGAAGCTTTCTTT. Encoded protein: CASADGSLNTEAFF.

This rearrangement joins TRBV7-8 to TRBJ2-5, with D perhaps TRBD2 (5 bases). V dropped 2 bases and J dropped 5 bases, with 9 bases sitting between them. Per germline, CDR1 SGHVS and CDR2 FQNEAQ. The CDR3 totals 13 residues. The CDR3: CASSLTRSETQYF. The CDR3 DNA reads TGTGCCAGCAGCTTAACTAGGAGCGAGACCCAGTACTTC.

This clonotype is classed as medium-sized. The chain employs TRBV5-1 and TRBJ2-2; 8 bases are shared with TRBD2. The CDR3 covers 16 residues. V was pared by 1 base and J by 5 bases, with 7 bases of the junction left unmatched. Germline CDR1 is SGHRS and CDR2 is YFSETQ. The CDR3 here is CASSLIPGGGTGELFF. The CDR3 nucleotides read TGCGCCAGCAGCTTGATTCCGGGAGGGGGGACCGGGGAGCTGTTTTTT.

This clonotype was seen a handful of times. V and J are TRBV12-3 or TRBV12-4 and TRBJ1-3; the match to TRBD1 covers 8 bases. This CDR3 contains 15 residues. The ends lost 7 bases at V and 2 bases at J; junction bases unmatched: 7. This chain's CDR3 is CASTPGQGAGNTIYF. DNA for the CDR3: TGTGCCAGCACACCTGGACAGGGTGCTGGAAACACCATATATTTT.